The subject of this entry is one T cell receptor beta chain. Its antigen is not identified. This sample was taken from a study of T cell responses to AZD1222 COVID-19 vaccine. Regarding the study as a whole: The study found Spike-specific TCR breadth and depth rose after two AZD1222 doses.

The CDR3 runs 14 residues. The V gene lost 9 bases and the J gene lost 6 bases, with 20 bases spanning the gap. The germline V gene has CDR1 LNHDA and CDR2 SQIVND (reference sequence). TCRdb's copy holds only in-frame clones and misses some; the assay was immunoSEQ multiplex PCR. The data contain roughly 160,000 clones, approximately 88% of them singletons. The source is an adult who received the AZD1222 COVID-19 vaccine. The V call is TRBV19, the J call TRBJ1-1, with D possibly matching TRBD1 (6 bases). Sequencing was performed on peripheral blood, taken 28 days after the second AZD1222 dose. The DNA for the CDR3 is TGTGCCAGCCATAACTTTAGGGACATCTCTGAAGCTTTCTTT. Its translation is CASHNFRDISEAFF.